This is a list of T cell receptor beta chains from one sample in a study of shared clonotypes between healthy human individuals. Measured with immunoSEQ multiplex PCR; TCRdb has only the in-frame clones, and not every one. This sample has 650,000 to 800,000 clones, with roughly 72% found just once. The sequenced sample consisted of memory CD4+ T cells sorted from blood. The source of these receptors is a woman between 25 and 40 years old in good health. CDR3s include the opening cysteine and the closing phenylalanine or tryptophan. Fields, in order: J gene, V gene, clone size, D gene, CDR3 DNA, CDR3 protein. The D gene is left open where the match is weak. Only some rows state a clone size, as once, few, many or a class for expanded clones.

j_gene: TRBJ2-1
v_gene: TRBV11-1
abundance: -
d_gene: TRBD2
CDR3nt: TGTGCCAGCAGCCGGACTAGCGGCACCTACAATGAGCAGTTCTTC
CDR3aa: CASSRTSGTYNEQFF

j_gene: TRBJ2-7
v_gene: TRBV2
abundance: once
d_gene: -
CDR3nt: TGTGCCGGCAAGCCGGCCTACGAGCAGTACTTC
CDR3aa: CAGKPAYEQYF

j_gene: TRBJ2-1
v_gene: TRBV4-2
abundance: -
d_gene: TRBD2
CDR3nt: TGTGCCAGCAGCCAAGAATGGACTAGCGGGCCCGGATCTCTCAATGAGCAGTTCTTC
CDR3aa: CASSQEWTSGPGSLNEQFF

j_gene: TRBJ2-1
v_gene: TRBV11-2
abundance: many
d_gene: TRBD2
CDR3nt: TGTGCCAGCAGCCGAACGGTCCCGACTAGCGGGGTAAGGTACAATGAGCAGTTCTTC
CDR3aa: CASSRTVPTSGVRYNEQFF

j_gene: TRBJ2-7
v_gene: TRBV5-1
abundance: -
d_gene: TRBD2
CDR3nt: TGCGCCAGCTTACTAGGGACTATCTACGAGCAGTACTTC
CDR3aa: CASLLGTIYEQYF

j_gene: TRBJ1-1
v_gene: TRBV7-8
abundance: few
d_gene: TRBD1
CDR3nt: TGTGCCAGCAACGGACAGGGGGCGAACACTGAAGCTTTCTTT
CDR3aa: CASNGQGANTEAFF

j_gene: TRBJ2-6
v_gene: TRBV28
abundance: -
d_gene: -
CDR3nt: TGTGCCAGCATCTCTCTACACACCCCGGGGGCCAACGTCCTGACTTTC
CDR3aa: CASISLHTPGANVLTF

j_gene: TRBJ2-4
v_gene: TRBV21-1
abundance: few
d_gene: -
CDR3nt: TGTGCCAGCAGCAAATCCCTAGCGGTAAGAGCCAAAAACATTCAGTACTTC
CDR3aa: CASSKSLAVRAKNIQYF

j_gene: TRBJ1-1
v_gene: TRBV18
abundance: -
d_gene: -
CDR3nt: TGTGCCAGCTCACCAGGCGAGGCGAACACTGAAGCTTTCTTT
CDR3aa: CASSPGEANTEAFF

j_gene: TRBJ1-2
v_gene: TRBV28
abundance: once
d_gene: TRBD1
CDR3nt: TGTGCCAGCAGCCAGACCGGGACAGCTAACTATGGCTACACCTTC
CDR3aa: CASSQTGTANYGYTF

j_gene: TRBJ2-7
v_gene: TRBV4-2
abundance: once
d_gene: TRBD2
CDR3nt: TGTGCCAGCAGCCAACTCTCTAGCGGGACGTACGAGCAGTACTTC
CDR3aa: CASSQLSSGTYEQYF

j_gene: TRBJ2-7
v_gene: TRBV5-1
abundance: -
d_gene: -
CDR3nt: TGCGCCAGCAGCTTGGCCCCACCCTCCTACGAGCAGTACTTC
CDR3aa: CASSLAPPSYEQYF

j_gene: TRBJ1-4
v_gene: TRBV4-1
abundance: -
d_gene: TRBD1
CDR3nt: TGCGCCAGCAGCCGAAGGCCGGGACAGGGGGCTGCTAATGAAAAACTGTTTTTT
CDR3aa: CASSRRPGQGAANEKLFF

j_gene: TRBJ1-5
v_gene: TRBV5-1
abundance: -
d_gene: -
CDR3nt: TGCGCCAGCAGCTTATACCCTAATAGCAATCAGCCCCAGCATTTT
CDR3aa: CASSLYPNSNQPQHF

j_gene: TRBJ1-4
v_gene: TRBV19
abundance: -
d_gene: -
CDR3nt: TGTGCCAGTAGTATAACGACAGGACGTAGAGAAAAACTGTTTTTT
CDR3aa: CASSITTGRREKLFF

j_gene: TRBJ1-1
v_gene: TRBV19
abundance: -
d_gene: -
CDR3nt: TGTGCCAGTAGGCATTCATACAGGGTTCCGAACACTGAAGCTTTCTTT
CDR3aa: CASRHSYRVPNTEAFF

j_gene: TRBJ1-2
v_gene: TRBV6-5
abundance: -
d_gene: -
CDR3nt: TGTGCCAGCAATGCCGGGACGGGCTATGGCTACACCTTC
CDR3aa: CASNAGTGYGYTF

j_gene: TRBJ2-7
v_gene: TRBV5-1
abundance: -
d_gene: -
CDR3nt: TGCGCCAGCAGCTTGGGGACCACCTACGAGCAGTACTTC
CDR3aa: CASSLGTTYEQYF

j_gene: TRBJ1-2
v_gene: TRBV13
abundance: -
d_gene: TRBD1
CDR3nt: TGTGCCAGCAGCTTACCCGGGACAGGGGTTAACTATGGCTACACCTTC
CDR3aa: CASSLPGTGVNYGYTF

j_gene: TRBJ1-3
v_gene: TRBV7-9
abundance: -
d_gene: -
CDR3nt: TGTGCCAGCAGCTTGTGGAGGAACACCATATATTTT
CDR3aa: CASSLWRNTIYF

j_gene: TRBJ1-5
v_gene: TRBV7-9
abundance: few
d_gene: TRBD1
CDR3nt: TGTGCCAGCAGCTTGGACAGGGATTACCAGCCCCAGCATTTT
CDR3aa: CASSLDRDYQPQHF

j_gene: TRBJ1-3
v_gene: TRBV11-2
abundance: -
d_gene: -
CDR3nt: TGTGCCAGCAGCACCCCCGGGACTGGAAACACCATATATTTT
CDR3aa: CASSTPGTGNTIYF

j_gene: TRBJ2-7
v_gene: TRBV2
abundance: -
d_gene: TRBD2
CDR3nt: TGTGCCAGCAGCGTAGCGGGGTACTCCTACGAGCAGTACTTC
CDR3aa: CASSVAGYSYEQYF

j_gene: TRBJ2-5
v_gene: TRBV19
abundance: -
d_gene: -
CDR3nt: TGTGCCAGTAGTATGATTGGGGAGACCCAGTACTTC
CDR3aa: CASSMIGETQYF

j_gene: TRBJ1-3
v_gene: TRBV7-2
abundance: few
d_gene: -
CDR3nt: TGTGCCAGCAGCCCAGGTGGGAGCTCTGGAAACACCATATATTTT
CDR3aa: CASSPGGSSGNTIYF

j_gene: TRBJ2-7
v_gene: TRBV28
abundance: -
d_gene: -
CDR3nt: TGTGCCAGCAGTTTTTTTCAGGGGTCTTACGAGCAGTACTTC
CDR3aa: CASSFFQGSYEQYF

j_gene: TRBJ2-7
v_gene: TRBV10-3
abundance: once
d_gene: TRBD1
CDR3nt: TGTGCCATCAGTGAACGACAGGGTTACGAGCAGTACTTC
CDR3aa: CAISERQGYEQYF

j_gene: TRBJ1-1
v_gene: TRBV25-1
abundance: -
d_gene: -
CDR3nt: TGTGCCAGCAGTGAATCGCCAGGTTGGAACACTGAAGCTTTCTTT
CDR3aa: CASSESPGWNTEAFF

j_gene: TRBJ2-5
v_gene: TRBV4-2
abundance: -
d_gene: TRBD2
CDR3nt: TGTGCCAGCAGCGTAGCGGGAGGGCCTGGTGAGACCCAGTACTTC
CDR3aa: CASSVAGGPGETQYF

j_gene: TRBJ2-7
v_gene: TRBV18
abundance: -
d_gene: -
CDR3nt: TGTGCCAGCTCACCAAGTAAGCCCAATGAGCAGTACTTC
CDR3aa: CASSPSKPNEQYF

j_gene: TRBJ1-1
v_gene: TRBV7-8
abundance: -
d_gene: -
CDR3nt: TGTGCCAGCAGCTTAGCTGGGGGAGTGAGCACTGAAGCTTTCTTT
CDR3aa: CASSLAGGVSTEAFF

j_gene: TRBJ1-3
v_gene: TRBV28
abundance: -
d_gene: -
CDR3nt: TGTGCCAGCAGTCTTACACAGGGTATAAGGACTGGAAACACCATATATTTT
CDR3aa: CASSLTQGIRTGNTIYF

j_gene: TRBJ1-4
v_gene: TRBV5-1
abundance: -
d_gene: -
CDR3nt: TGCGCCAGCAGCTGGAGCGGGGATCGGGAAAAACTGTTTTTT
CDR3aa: CASSWSGDREKLFF

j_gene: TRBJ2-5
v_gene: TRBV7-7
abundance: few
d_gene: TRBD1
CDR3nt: TGTGCCAGCAGCCCGACAGGGTCAGGAGAGACCCAGTACTTC
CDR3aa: CASSPTGSGETQYF

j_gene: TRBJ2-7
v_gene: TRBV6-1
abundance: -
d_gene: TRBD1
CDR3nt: TGTGCCAGCAGGGTAGGGGACAGGTCACTCGAGCAGTACTTC
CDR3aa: CASRVGDRSLEQYF

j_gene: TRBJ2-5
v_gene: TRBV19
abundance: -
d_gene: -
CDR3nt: TGTGCCAGTAGTATAGAACACGGGACCCAAGAGACCCAGTACTTC
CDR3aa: CASSIEHGTQETQYF

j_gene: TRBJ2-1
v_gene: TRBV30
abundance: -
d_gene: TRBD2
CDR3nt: TGTGCCTGGAGCTCGGGACTAGCGGGAGTTCATGAGCAGTTCTTC
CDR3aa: CAWSSGLAGVHEQFF

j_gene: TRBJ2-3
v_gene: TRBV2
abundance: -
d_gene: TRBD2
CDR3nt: TGTGCCATCCCCAGGACTAGCGGAAACCGAAACACAGATACGCAGTATTTT
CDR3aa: CAIPRTSGNRNTDTQYF

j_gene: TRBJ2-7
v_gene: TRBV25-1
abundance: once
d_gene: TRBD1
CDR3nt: TGTGCCAGCAGCAATTCGACCTCGGGACAGCTTCCCGAGCAGTACTTC
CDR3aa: CASSNSTSGQLPEQYF

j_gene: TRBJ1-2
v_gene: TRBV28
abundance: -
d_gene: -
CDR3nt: TGTGCCAGCAGTTTATCAGGACAGAGCTATGGCTACACCTTC
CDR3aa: CASSLSGQSYGYTF

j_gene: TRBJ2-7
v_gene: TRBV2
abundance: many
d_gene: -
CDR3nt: TGTGCCAGCATCCCACGGGGGGCGCGGTACGAGCAGTACTTC
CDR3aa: CASIPRGARYEQYF

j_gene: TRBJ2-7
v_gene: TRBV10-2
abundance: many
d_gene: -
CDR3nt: TGCGCCAGCACGGCTACCTCAACCTACGAGCAGTACTTC
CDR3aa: CASTATSTYEQYF

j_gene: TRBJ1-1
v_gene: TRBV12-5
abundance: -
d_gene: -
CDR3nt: TGTGCTAGTGGTTTGTCCCGGACAATGAACACTGAAGCTTTCTTT
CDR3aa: CASGLSRTMNTEAFF

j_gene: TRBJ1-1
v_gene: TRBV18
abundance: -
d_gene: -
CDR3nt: TGTGCCAGCTCACCAGGGAAAACAGGAAACACTGAAGCTTTCTTT
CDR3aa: CASSPGKTGNTEAFF

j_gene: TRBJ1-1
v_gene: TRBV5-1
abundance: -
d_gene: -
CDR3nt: TGCGCCAGTTCCGGGACAAAGAACACTGAAGCTTTCTTT
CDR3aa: CASSGTKNTEAFF

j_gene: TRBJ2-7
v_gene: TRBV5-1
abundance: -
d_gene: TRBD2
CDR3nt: TGCGCCAGCAGCTTGGGGACTAGCGGCTACGAGCAGTACTTC
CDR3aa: CASSLGTSGYEQYF

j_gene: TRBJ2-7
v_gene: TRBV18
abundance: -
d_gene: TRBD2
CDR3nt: TGTGCCAGCTCACAGAAGCGGGAGGGACTAGACGAGCAGTACTTC
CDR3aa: CASSQKREGLDEQYF

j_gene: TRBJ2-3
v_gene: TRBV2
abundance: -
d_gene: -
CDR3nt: TGTGCCAGCACTCTGGACAAAGATACGCAGTATTTT
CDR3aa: CASTLDKDTQYF

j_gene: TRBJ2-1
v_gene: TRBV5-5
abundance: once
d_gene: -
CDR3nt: TGTGCCAGCAGGCGTACCCCGCCCGAGTACAATGAGCAGTTCTTC
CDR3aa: CASRRTPPEYNEQFF

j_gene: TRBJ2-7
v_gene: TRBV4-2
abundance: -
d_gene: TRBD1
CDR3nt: TGTGCCAGCAGCCAGGGTGGCCAGGGGGCCTACGAGCAGTACTTC
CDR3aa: CASSQGGQGAYEQYF